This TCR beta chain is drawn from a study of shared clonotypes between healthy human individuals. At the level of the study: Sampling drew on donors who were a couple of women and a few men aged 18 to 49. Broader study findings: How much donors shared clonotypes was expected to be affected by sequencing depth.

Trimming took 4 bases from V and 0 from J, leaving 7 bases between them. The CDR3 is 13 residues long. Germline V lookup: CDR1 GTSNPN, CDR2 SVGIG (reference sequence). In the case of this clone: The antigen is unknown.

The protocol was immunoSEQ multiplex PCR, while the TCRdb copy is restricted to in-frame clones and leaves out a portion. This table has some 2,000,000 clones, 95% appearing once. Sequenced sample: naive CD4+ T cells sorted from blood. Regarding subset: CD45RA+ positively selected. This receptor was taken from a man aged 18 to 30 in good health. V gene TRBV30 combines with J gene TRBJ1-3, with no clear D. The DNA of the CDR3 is TGTGCCTGGATAGGGATCTCTGGAAACACCATATATTTT. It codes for CAWIGISGNTIYF.